This TCR beta chain appears in the sequencing data of a study of control samples from healthy donors and cancer patients. Sequencing used immunoSEQ multiplex PCR; TCRdb keeps in-frame clones, though not all of them. The profile covers about 150,000 clones, with roughly nine tenths appearing a single time and 0.68% taken by the ten largest. This clone occurred once. There are 17 residues in the CDR3. The sequence derives from a woman between 25 and 40 years old in good health. Sequenced input: blood. The chain joins TRBV21-1 to TRBJ2-1; no DNA check was done on the table's D call, TRBD1. TRBV21-1 is labeled a pseudogene. CDR3 protein: CASSKVRQERDYNEQFF. The CDR3 DNA follows: TGTGCCAGCAGCAAAGTTAGACAGGAACGTGACTACAATGAGCAGTTCTTC.